This TCR beta chain is drawn from a study of T cell repertoires in cytomegalovirus infection. Each CDR3 protein gets one entry after TCRdb re-called the reads with MiXCR. The sample has approximately 600,000 distinct CDR3 sequences, roughly 42% seen once. This clonotype has only a few counts. The antigen is undetermined. This CDR3 comprises 14 residues. Per germline, CDR1 SEHNR and CDR2 FQNEAQ (reference sequence). Trimming took 0 bases from V and 4 from J, leaving 7 bases between them. The source of this sequence is a human donor in good health (CMV status not recorded). Some clones in this sample may be carry-over from other donors' samples. Specimen: cultured PBMCs, collected from culture after CMV antigen stimulation. The gene calls are TRBV7-9 and TRBJ2-1; D uncertain. The CDR3: CASSLAHPYNEQFF. The DNA of the CDR3 is TGTGCCAGCAGCTTAGCGCACCCTTACAATGAGCAGTTCTTC.